One sample yielded the 7 T cell receptor beta chains listed below, sequenced in a study of blood T cell repertoires in COVID-19. The table came from immunoSEQ multiplex PCR; TCRdb's copy has only in-frame clones and leaves some out. The top ten clones hold 10% of a sample with about 130,000 clones, about 91% of them seen once. The specimen sequenced was peripheral blood. Receptors were obtained from a man in his fifties with acute or convalescent COVID-19.

The chain combines TRBV5-1 with TRBJ2-3; a weak D match, TRBD2 (7 bases). Germline V gene lookup returns CDR1 SGHRS and CDR2 YFSETQ. Trimming removed 4 bases from V and 3 bases from J, with 21 bases in between. CDR3 length: 17 amino acids. In nucleotides, the CDR3 is TGCGCCAGCAGCCTCCTAGGAAGGGGGAGGGATACAGATACGCAGTATTTT. This translates into CASSLLGRGRDTDTQYF.

The rearrangement joins TRBV28 to TRBJ2-7; 8 positions agree with TRBD1. Germline V gene sequence: CDR1 MDHEN, CDR2 SYDVKM. The V segment lost 5 bases and the J segment 7 bases; nucleotides outside the gene matches: 10. The CDR3 has 14 residues. CDR3 sequence: CASSPRTGPREQYF. The DNA for the CDR3 is TGTGCCAGCAGTCCACGGACAGGGCCGCGGGAGCAGTACTTC.

V usage is TRBV9 and J usage is TRBJ1-1, with D uncertain. V lost 2 bases and J 4 bases, leaving 9 bases between the germline ends. CDR3 length: 13 residues. In germline, CDR1 is SGDLS, CDR2 YYNGEE. The CDR3 loop reads CASSVWEGTEAFF. In DNA, the CDR3 is TGTGCCAGCAGCGTTTGGGAGGGCACTGAAGCTTTCTTT.

The chain joins TRBV19 to TRBJ1-1; weak D call: TRBD1 (6 bases). The germline V gene has CDR1 LNHDA and CDR2 SQIVND (reference sequence). The CDR3 has 13 residues. Trimming left V 6 bases short and J 10 bases short, with 18 bases between. The CDR3 bases are TGTGCCAGTAGAAGGCAGGGGTATTTTAGAGCTTTCTTT. Amino acids: CASRRQGYFRAFF. The entire variable domain, with the rest obtained from reference TRBV19 and TRBJ1-1, is as follows: DGGITQSPKYLFRKEGQNVTLSCEQNLNHDAMYWYRQDPGQGLRLIYYSQIVNDFQKGDIAEGYSVSREKKESFPLTVTSAQKNPTAFYLCASRRQGYFRAFFGQGTRLTVV.

The V call is TRBV29-1, the J call TRBJ2-7; D is unresolved. Trimming took off 4 bases at V and 6 bases at J, with 13 bases between the two ends. Germline values: CDR1 SQVTM, CDR2 ANQGSEA. This CDR3 comprises 12 residues. The CDR3 nucleotides are TGCAGCGTTGCCCTTCTGGAGCGCGAGCAGTACTTC. The encoded protein is CSVALLEREQYF.

This chain connects TRBV4-1 to TRBJ1-5, with 8 bases fitting TRBD1. This CDR3 region has 17 residues. The germline V gene has CDR1 MGHRA and CDR2 YSYEKL. With 0 bases clipped from V and 4 bases from J, the junction kept 8 bases outside the gene matches. The CDR3 region is CASSQDGAGGGNQPQHF. The CDR3 nucleotides read TGCGCCAGCAGCCAAGATGGGGCAGGGGGCGGAAATCAGCCCCAGCATTTT.

V usage is TRBV27 and J usage is TRBJ1-5, with 11 bases fitting TRBD1. This CDR3 spans 19 amino acids. V was pared by 6 bases and J by 5 bases, with 18 bases of the junction left unmatched. Germline V gene lookup returns CDR1 MNHEY and CDR2 SMNVEV (reference sequence). This chain's CDR3 is CASSLGGLITGQGDQPQHF. The DNA of the CDR3 is TGTGCCAGCAGCCTAGGTGGCCTAATAACGGGACAGGGGGATCAGCCCCAGCATTTT.